The text below deals with one T cell receptor beta chain. This sample was taken from a study of blood T cell repertoires in COVID-19. Study information: The study drew acute and convalescent COVID-19 samples from the United States, Italy and Spain. The analysed material was cDNA or gDNA that came from T cells, B-cell-depleted T cells, or PBMCs.

The CDR3 runs to 15 residues. CDR1 is MNHEY, CDR2 SVGEGT, per germline. The V gene end was trimmed by 5 bases and the J gene end by 4 bases; junction bases not matched to a gene: 6. Authors' processing steps: Cell counts per sample came from amplifying reference gene primers. The data were produced by immunoSEQ multiplex PCR, yet TCRdb's version contains in-frame clones alone and is incomplete. V, J and clone size are taken as reported in that table, and D and trimming were inferred from the DNA itself. Among around 21,000 clones, about 87% were seen once, and the ten largest hold 5.5% to 7%. This receptor was obtained from a woman aged 80 or over with active COVID-19. What was sequenced was peripheral blood. The chain recombines TRBV6-2 or TRBV6-3 with TRBJ2-1; 9 positions match TRBD2. CDR3: CASSTSGGFYNEQFF. The CDR3 region has the DNA TGTGCCAGCAGTACCAGCGGGGGGTTTTACAATGAGCAGTTCTTC.